This T cell receptor beta chain was captured in a study of post-analysis software for immune sequencing data. For the study at large: Patients with relapsing-remitting, secondary progressive and progressive-relapsing multiple sclerosis courses were all represented. Findings of the study overall: Batch-mates among the samples co-clustered strongly by F measure. Controls' normalized Chao1 diversity significantly exceeded that of multiple sclerosis patients. The study found TRBV5-6, TRBV5-1 and TRBV20-1 among several TRBV segments more frequent in patients than controls.

A remark on this clonotype: Its matching antigen is unknown.

Included in the TCR beta cDNA libraries were unique molecular identifiers. cDNA molecules numbering roughly 0.5 million came from roughly 1 to 10 million T cells. TCRdb re-derived calls from the PCR reads in MiXCR, one entry per CDR3 protein. The sample has fewer than 850,000 distinct CDR3 sequences, roughly 46% seen once. The CDR3 runs 19 residues. In germline, CDR1 is PRHDT, CDR2 FYEKMQ (reference sequence). V lost 3 bases and J lost 0; bases outside the gene matches: 15. The source of this sequence is a girl under 18 with multiple sclerosis. The V gene is TRBV13, the J gene TRBJ2-3, with TRBD2 matching 7 bases. Specimen: blood. The CDR3 nucleotides are TGTGCCAGCAGCTTTCTCCTAGGCGCGGGAGTTTCCAGCACAGATACGCAGTATTTT. Translation gives CASSFLLGAGVSSTDTQYF. The complete variable domain, with remaining parts taken from reference TRBV13 and TRBJ2-3, reads AAGVIQSPRHLIKEKRETATLKCYPIPRHDTVYWYQQGPGQDPQFLISFYEKMQSDKGSIPDRFSAQQFSDYHSELNMSSLELGDSALYFCASSFLLGAGVSSTDTQYFGPGTRLTVL.